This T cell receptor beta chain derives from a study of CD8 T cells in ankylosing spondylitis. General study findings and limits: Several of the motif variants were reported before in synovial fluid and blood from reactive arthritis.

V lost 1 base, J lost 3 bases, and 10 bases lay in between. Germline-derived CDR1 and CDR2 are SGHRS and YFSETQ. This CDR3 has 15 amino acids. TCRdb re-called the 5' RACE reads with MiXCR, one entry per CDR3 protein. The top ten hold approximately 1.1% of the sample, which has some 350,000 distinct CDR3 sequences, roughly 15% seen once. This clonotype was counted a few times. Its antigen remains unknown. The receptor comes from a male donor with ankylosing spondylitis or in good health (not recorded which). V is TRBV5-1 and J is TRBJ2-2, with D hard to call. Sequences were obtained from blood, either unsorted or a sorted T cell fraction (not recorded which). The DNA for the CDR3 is TGCGCCAGCAGCTTGATACCCCGAGACACCGGGGAGCTGTTTTTT. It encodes CASSLIPRDTGELFF.